The 22 T cell receptor beta chains below all came from one sample that was sequenced in a study of cytomegalovirus exposure and HLA in healthy donors. Primers for the PCR totalled 60 Vbeta and 13 Jbeta. Here immunoSEQ multiplex PCR was the method, and the copy in TCRdb shows in-frame clones only, minus some. The sample gives some 150,000 clones, over 70% of which show up once; about 5% is in the top ten. Sequencing input: PBMCs. These receptor sequences come from a man aged 30 to 39 in good health and CMV-seropositive.

The chain joins TRBV4-1 to TRBJ2-5; 7 nucleotides match TRBD2. The length of the CDR3 is 17 residues. V shed 4 bases and J 5 bases; nucleotides not matched to a gene: 16. Germline V gene sequence: CDR1 MGHRA, CDR2 YSYEKL. CDR3 region: CASSLGVSSGIGETQYF. The CDR3 DNA sequence: TGCGCCAGCAGCCTGGGGGTATCGAGCGGGATAGGGGAGACCCAGTACTTC.

This chain uses TRBV11-2 with TRBJ2-3; 9 bases agree with TRBD1. The CDR3 sequence is 15 residues long. Germline V gives CDR1 SGHAT, CDR2 FQNNGV. V dropped 5 bases and J dropped 1; count of bases not matched to a gene: 4. The CDR3 here is CASSPWTGGTDTQYF. For the CDR3, the DNA is TGTGCCAGCAGCCCGTGGACAGGGGGCACAGATACGCAGTATTTT. The whole variable domain, filled in from reference TRBV11-2 and TRBJ2-3, reads EAGVAQSPRYKIIEKRQSVAFWCNPISGHATLYWYQQILGQGPKLLIQFQNNGVVDDSQLPKDRFSAERLKGVDSTLKIQPAKLEDSAVYLCASSPWTGGTDTQYFGPGTRLTVL.

The chain links TRBV5-5 to TRBJ1-5, with 9 bases identical to TRBD1. The CDR3 consists of 14 residues. Unmatched junction bases numbered 5, after V lost 4 bases and J lost 6 bases. Germline CDR1 reads SGHKS; CDR2 reads YYEKEE (reference sequence). The CDR3 DNA follows: TGTGCCAGCAGCGCGACAGGGGGAGGTCAGCCCCAGCATTTT. This sequence encodes CASSATGGGQPQHF.

The genes are TRBV7-2 and TRBJ1-1; weak D call: TRBD1 (5 bases). Germline V gives CDR1 SGHTA, CDR2 FQGNSA. Trimming took 1 base from V and 4 from J, leaving 10 bases between them. CDR3 size: 14 residues. DNA for the CDR3: TGTGCCAGCAGCTTAGGGGGCGTCGGCACTGAAGCTTTCTTT. The encoded protein is CASSLGGVGTEAFF.

This clone was seen a few times. The J gene is TRBJ2-4, the V gene TRBV27; 16 nucleotides align to TRBD2. V was pared by 5 bases and J by 7 bases, with 8 bases of the junction left unmatched. Per germline, CDR1 MNHEY and CDR2 SMNVEV (reference sequence). The CDR3 runs to 17 residues. The CDR3 reads CASSHLGLAGGPNIQYF. In DNA form, the CDR3 reads TGTGCCAGCAGTCACTTGGGACTAGCGGGAGGGCCGAACATTCAGTACTTC.

This rearrangement joins TRBV6-1 to TRBJ1-5; D is perhaps TRBD1 (5 bases). The CDR3 runs 15 residues. Per germline, CDR1 MNHNS and CDR2 SASEGT. Deletions cut 9 bases from V and 2 bases from J, with 17 bases between. The CDR3 DNA reads as TGTGCCAGTGAATTCCGGGACTTGGGCAATCAGCCCCAGCATTTT. Its protein product is CASEFRDLGNQPQHF.

The chain is built from TRBV30 and TRBJ1-6; D is unresolved. V lost 0 bases and J 6 bases, leaving 9 bases between the germline ends. Germline V lookup: CDR1 GTSNPN, CDR2 SVGIG (reference sequence). This CDR3 is built from 14 residues. CDR3 DNA sequence: TGTGCCTGGAGTGTATTTGGCGGTAATTCACCCCTCCACTTT. Translated, it gives CAWSVFGGNSPLHF. The full variable domain, rest sourced from reference TRBV30 and TRBJ1-6, is SQTIHQWPATLVQPVGSPLSLECTVEGTSNPNLYWYRQAAGRGLQLLFYSVGIGQISSEVPQNLSASRPQDRQFILSSKKLLLSDSGFYLCAWSVFGGNSPLHFGNGTRLTVT.

The chain employs TRBV2 and TRBJ2-3, with TRBD2 matching over 13 bases. The CDR3 has 17 residues. CDR1 and CDR2 (germline): SNHLY, FYNNEI. The V and J ends lost 7 bases and 1 base, in that order; junction bases with no gene match: 8. CDR3 sequence (DNA): TGTGCCAGCAAGAAAGAACTAGCGGGAGGGGGCACAGATACGCAGTATTTT. This sequence encodes CASKKELAGGGTDTQYF.

The chain uses TRBV5-1 and TRBJ1-1; perhaps TRBD1 as D (5 bases). Per germline, CDR1 SGHRS and CDR2 YFSETQ. The CDR3 consists of 17 residues. The V end was cut by 1 base, the J end by 1 base, with 17 bases between. This CDR3 reads CASSLSTGLGPNTEAFF. The CDR3 DNA sequence: TGCGCCAGCAGCTTGAGTACAGGCCTAGGACCGAACACTGAAGCTTTCTTT.

This clone occurred once. The chain uses TRBV30 and TRBJ2-1; 15 bases are a match to TRBD2. The germline V gene has CDR1 GTSNPN and CDR2 SVGIG (reference sequence). CDR3 size: 17 residues. The junction had 8 bases not matched to a gene; V was cut back by 1 base and J by 7 bases. In nucleotides, the CDR3 is TGTGCCTGGAGTGGGGGCAGGACTAGCGGGAGGGCAAATGAGCAGTTCTTC. As protein: CAWSGGRTSGRANEQFF.

The chain combines TRBV5-1 with TRBJ2-7, with TRBD2 identical over 10 bases. Losses at the gene ends were 4 bases for V and 1 base for J; bases not matched to a gene: 2. Germline V gives CDR1 SGHRS, CDR2 YFSETQ. CDR3 length: 14 amino acids. CDR3 coding DNA: TGCGCCAGCAGCCCGACTAGCGGGTCCTACGAGCAGTACTTC. The encoded protein is CASSPTSGSYEQYF.

The chain couples TRBV9 to TRBJ2-5; maybe TRBD2 (6 bases). The V and J ends lost 0 bases and 5 bases respectively, with 11 bases between them. The CDR3 spans 14 residues. CDR1 is SGDLS, CDR2 YYNGEE, per germline. CDR3: CASSVGLDGETQYF. In DNA, the CDR3 is TGTGCCAGCAGCGTAGGACTAGATGGGGAGACCCAGTACTTC.

The CDR3 loop is CASSPGGEDYGYTF. DNA for the CDR3: TGTGCCAGCAGCCCGGGGGGTGAGGACTATGGCTACACCTTC. This rearrangement joins TRBV6-1 to TRBJ1-2; D might be TRBD1 (5 bases). The CDR3 totals 14 residues. Deletions cut 6 bases from V and 3 bases from J, with 14 bases between. Germline lookup yields CDR1 MNHNS and CDR2 SASEGT.

J is TRBJ2-3 and V is TRBV9; TRBD2 agrees at 13 bases. This CDR3 region has 17 residues. Per the germline V gene, CDR1 is SGDLS and CDR2 is YYNGEE. Trimming removed 3 bases from V and 2 bases from J; junction bases left unmatched: 6. For the CDR3, the DNA is TGTGCCAGCAGCGAAGCCGGGACTAGCGGGGTCACAGATACGCAGTATTTT. This sequence encodes CASSEAGTSGVTDTQYF.

V is TRBV13 and J is TRBJ2-5, with D unresolved. CDR3 size: 13 residues. V was pared by 5 bases and J by 0 bases, with 7 bases between. The V gene's germline CDR1 is PRHDT and CDR2 FYEKMQ (reference sequence). CDR3 bases: TGTGCCAGCAGCCAGATGTACCAAGAGACCCAGTACTTC. Translated, it gives CASSQMYQETQYF.

This clone appeared a few times. The chain recombines TRBV2 with TRBJ1-2; D is ambiguous. The V and J ends lost 2 bases and 5 bases respectively, with 6 bases between them. Germline lookup yields CDR1 SNHLY and CDR2 FYNNEI. The CDR3 length is 12 residues. CDR3 bases: TGTGCCAGCAGTGAATTCCCTTATGGCTACACCTTC. Amino acid sequence: CASSEFPYGYTF.

This clone was seen a single time. The chain links TRBV6-5 to TRBJ1-2, with a tentative D call TRBD1 (6 bases). This CDR3 comprises 13 residues. V was pared by 7 bases and J by 2 bases, with 11 bases between. Germline assignment: CDR1 MNHEY and CDR2 SVGAGI. Written as DNA, the CDR3 is TGTGCCAGCACCCAAGGACAGAACTATGGCTACACCTTC. Translating it yields CASTQGQNYGYTF.

The chain has TRBV28 and TRBJ1-4, with D possibly being TRBD1 (5 bases). Per germline, CDR1 MDHEN and CDR2 SYDVKM. The ends were cut back, 11 bases at V and 5 bases at J, with 15 bases in the middle. CDR3 length: 13 amino acids. CDR3 amino acids: CASHDSVNEKLFF. CDR3 nucleotide sequence: TGTGCCTCCCATGACAGCGTAAATGAAAAACTGTTTTTT. Drawing the rest from reference TRBV28 and TRBJ1-4, the complete variable domain is DVKVTQSSRYLVKRTGEKVFLECVQDMDHENMFWYRQDPGLGLRLIYFSYDVKMKEKGDIPEGYSVSREKKERFSLILESASTNQTSMYLCASHDSVNEKLFFGSGTQLSVL.

With regard to this clone: The identical CDR3 is also encoded by other nucleotide sequences in the sample. This chain links TRBV28 with TRBJ2-2; D possibly corresponds to TRBD2 (5 bases). The CDR3 length is 13 residues. From germline, CDR1 is MDHEN and CDR2 SYDVKM. V lost 6 bases, J lost 5 bases, and 10 bases lay in between. The chain's CDR3 is CASRLRGTGELFF. CDR3 nucleotides: TGTGCCAGCAGGTTACGGGGAACCGGGGAGCTGTTTTTT.

V gene TRBV18 combines with J gene TRBJ2-1; D call uncertain. Germline values: CDR1 KGHSH, CDR2 LQKENI. This CDR3 is built from 15 residues. With 3 bases removed from V and 0 bases from J, the gap between germline ends came to 9 bases. In DNA form, the CDR3 reads TGTGCCAGCTCACCCCGGAGTAGCTCCTACAATGAGCAGTTCTTC. Protein product: CASSPRSSSYNEQFF.

The chain recombines TRBV29-1 with TRBJ1-3; D call uncertain. The CDR3 runs to 14 residues. V was cut by 5 bases and J by 0 bases, with 11 bases left in between. From germline, CDR1 is SQVTM and CDR2 ANQGSEA. The CDR3 coding sequence is TGCAGCGTTCGGACGGGGAGCTCTGGAAACACCATATATTTT. Amino acids: CSVRTGSSGNTIYF.

The chain recombines TRBV5-6 with TRBJ2-5; 9 positions agree with TRBD1. Germline V gene data show CDR1 as SGHDT and CDR2 as YYEEEE. After removal of 1 base from V and 5 bases from J, the junction contained 3 bases not matched to a gene. This CDR3 region has 14 residues. The CDR3 DNA sequence: TGTGCCAGCAGCTTGACAGGGGGCAGGGAGACCCAGTACTTC. Its translation: CASSLTGGRETQYF.